The clone carrying this T cell receptor beta chain came up a few times. Its antigen is currently unknown. Via MiXCR, TCRdb re-called the PCR reads. The table lists just over 20,000 clones, 15% to 19% of them singletons. CDR1 and CDR2 from the germline V gene are LGHDT and YNNKEL (reference sequence). The J segment lost 8 bases and the V segment lost 3 bases, leaving 14 bases of the junction unmatched. This CDR3 region has 17 residues. The record originates from a study of metastatic and nonmetastatic thyroid tumors. Background on the study: Comparative analysis of repertoires was undertaken across blood and tumor or nodule tissue obtained from malignant and benign thyroid patients.

The study's findings and limits: Significantly higher TCR beta diversity was reportedly seen in malignant thyroid tumors than benign nodules, in blood and tumor.

All patients were treatment-naive before thyroid surgery. Material: blood. The receptor was derived from a female donor with papillary thyroid cancer or a benign thyroid nodule (not recorded which). Some clones in this sample may be carry-over from other donors' samples. This sequence joins TRBV3-1 and TRBJ1-4; TRBD1 aligns across 8 bases. The CDR3 loop is CASSHDRGQIRGEKLFF. The CDR3 DNA reads TGTGCCAGCAGCCATGACAGGGGCCAAATCCGTGGGGAAAAACTGTTTTTT.